This T cell receptor beta chain was documented in a study of blood T cell repertoires in COVID-19. For the study at large: T cells, B-cell-depleted T cells, or PBMCs provided the cDNA or gDNA that served as material.

This clone was counted between two and nine times. There are 14 residues in the CDR3. V was cut by 2 bases and J by 5 bases, with 10 bases left in between. Germline V gene lookup returns CDR1 GTSNPN and CDR2 SVGIG (reference sequence). Clones were read by immunoSEQ multiplex PCR, and TCRdb kept only the in-frame ones, dropping some. The table shows 200,000 to 250,000 clones, with roughly 80% occurring only once. Sequencing used peripheral blood. The chain is built from TRBV30 and TRBJ1-6, with a tentative D call TRBD1 (6 bases). The TCR originated in a woman aged 40 to 55 with active or convalescent COVID-19. CDR3 bases: TGTGCCTGGAGTCTGGACAGTAATAATTCACCCCTCCACTTT. It codes for CAWSLDSNNSPLHF.